This T cell receptor (beta chain) was recovered during a study of cytomegalovirus exposure and HLA in healthy donors. J was trimmed by 1 base and V by 10 bases; bases with no gene match: 10. Looked up from germline, CDR1 is SGHTS and CDR2 is YDEGEE. CDR3 length: 14 amino acids. Concerning this clone: As yet, its antigen is unknown.

13 Jbeta primers and 60 Vbeta primers were used for the PCR. Measured with immunoSEQ multiplex PCR; TCRdb has only the in-frame clones, and not every one. The top ten hold approximately 2.2% of the sample, which has about 100,000 clones, about 72% seen once. General study points: Most subjects had HLA-A and HLA-B alleles reportedly predicted accurately by TCR beta sequences. An assumption of roughly uniform sequencing depth across donors underlay the presence/absence analyses. According to reports, the classifier identified cytomegalovirus status with high specificity and sensitivity.

This chain links TRBV5-8 with TRBJ2-5; 7 nucleotides line up with TRBD2. The TCR sequence derives from a man younger than 35 in good health and CMV-seronegative. The sequencing sample was made of PBMCs. Here the CDR3 reads CASKRGWTQETQYF. CDR3 DNA sequence: TGTGCCTCCAAGCGGGGATGGACCCAAGAGACCCAGTACTTC.